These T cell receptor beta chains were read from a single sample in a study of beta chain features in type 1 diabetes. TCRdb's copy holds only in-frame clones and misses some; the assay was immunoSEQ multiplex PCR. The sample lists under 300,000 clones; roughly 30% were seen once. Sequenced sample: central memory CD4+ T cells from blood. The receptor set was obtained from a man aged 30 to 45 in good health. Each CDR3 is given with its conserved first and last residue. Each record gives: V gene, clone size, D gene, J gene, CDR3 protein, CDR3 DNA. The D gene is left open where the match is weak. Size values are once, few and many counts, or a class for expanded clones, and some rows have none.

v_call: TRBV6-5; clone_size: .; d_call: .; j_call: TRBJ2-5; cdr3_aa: CASSYFGDGKETQYF; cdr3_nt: TGTGCCAGCAGTTACTTCGGGGACGGGAAAGAGACCCAGTACTTC
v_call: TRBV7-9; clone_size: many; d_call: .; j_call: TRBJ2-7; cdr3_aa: CASSPGSSSNEQYF; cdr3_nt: TGTGCCAGCAGCCCTGGTTCATCCTCTAACGAGCAGTACTTC
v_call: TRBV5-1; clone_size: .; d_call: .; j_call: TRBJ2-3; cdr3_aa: CASSVGRTDTQYF; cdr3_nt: TGCGCCAGCAGCGTAGGGAGGACAGATACGCAGTATTTT
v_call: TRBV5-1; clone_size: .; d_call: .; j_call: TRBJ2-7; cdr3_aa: CASSLGPPDHEQYF; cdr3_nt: TGCGCCAGCAGCTTGGGTCCCCCTGACCACGAGCAGTACTTC
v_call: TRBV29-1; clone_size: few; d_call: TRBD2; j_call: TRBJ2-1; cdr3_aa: CSVGLAGGPINEQFF; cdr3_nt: TGCAGCGTTGGACTAGCGGGAGGGCCTATCAATGAGCAGTTCTTC
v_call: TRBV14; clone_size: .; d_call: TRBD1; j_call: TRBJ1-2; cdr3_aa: CASSPAGQGANTF; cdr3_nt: TGTGCCAGCAGCCCCGCCGGACAGGGGGCAAACACCTTC
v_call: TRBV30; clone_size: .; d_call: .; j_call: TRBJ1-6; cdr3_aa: CAWRRTSGPLHF; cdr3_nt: TGTGCCTGGAGACGGACTTCGGGTCCCCTCCACTTT
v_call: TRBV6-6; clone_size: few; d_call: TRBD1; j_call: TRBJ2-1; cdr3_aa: CASSLTGGSYNEQFF; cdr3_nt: TGTGCCAGCAGTCTTACAGGGGGCTCCTACAATGAGCAGTTCTTC
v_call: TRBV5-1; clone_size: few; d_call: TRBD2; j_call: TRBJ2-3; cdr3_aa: CASGPGLADTDTQYF; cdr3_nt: TGCGCCAGCGGCCCGGGACTAGCGGACACAGATACGCAGTATTTT
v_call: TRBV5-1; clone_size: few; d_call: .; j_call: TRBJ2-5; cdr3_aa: CASSLFPGVQETQYF; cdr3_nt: TGCGCCAGCAGCTTGTTCCCGGGGGTTCAAGAGACCCAGTACTTC
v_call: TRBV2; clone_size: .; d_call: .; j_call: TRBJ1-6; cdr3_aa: CASSLLGSWGPLHF; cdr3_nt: TGTGCCAGCAGCCTTCTAGGGTCCTGGGGACCCCTCCACTTT
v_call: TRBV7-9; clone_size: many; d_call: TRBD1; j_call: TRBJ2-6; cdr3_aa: CASSLGTGGANVLTF; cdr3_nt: TGTGCCAGCAGCCTAGGGACAGGTGGGGCCAACGTCCTGACTTTC
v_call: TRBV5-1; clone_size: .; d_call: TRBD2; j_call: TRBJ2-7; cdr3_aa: CASSPGLAGGYEQYF; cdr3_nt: TGCGCCAGCAGCCCGGGACTAGCGGGAGGTTACGAGCAGTACTTC
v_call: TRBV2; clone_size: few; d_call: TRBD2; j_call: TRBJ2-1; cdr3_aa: CASRLAGASYNEQFF; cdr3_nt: TGTGCCAGCAGACTAGCGGGGGCCTCCTACAATGAGCAGTTCTTC
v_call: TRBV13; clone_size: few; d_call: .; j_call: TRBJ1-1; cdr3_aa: CASLSAANTEAFF; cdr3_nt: TGTGCCAGCCTGAGTGCCGCGAACACTGAAGCTTTCTTT
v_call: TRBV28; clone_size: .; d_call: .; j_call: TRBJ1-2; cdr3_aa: CASLGQKANYGYTF; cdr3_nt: TGTGCCAGCCTCGGGCAGAAAGCTAACTATGGCTACACCTTC
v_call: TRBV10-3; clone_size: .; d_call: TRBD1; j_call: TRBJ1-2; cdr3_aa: CASIPGTGNYGYTF; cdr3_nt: TGTGCCTCGATACCCGGGACAGGGAACTATGGCTACACCTTC
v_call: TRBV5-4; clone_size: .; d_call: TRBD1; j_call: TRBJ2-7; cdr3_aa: CASSLKGQGPYEQYF; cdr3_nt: TGTGCCAGCAGCTTGAAGGGACAGGGGCCCTACGAGCAGTACTTC
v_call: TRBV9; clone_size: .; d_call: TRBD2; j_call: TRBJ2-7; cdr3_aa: CASSVDQTSGKQYF; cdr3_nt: TGTGCCAGCAGCGTTGATCAAACTAGCGGGAAGCAGTACTTC
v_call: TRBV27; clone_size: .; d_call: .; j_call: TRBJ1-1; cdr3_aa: CASRARGQRTEAFF; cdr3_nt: TGTGCCAGCAGAGCCCGGGGGCAGCGGACTGAAGCTTTCTTT
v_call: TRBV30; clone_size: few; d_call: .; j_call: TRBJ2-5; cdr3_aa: CAWRGRRRLETQYF; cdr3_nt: TGTGCCTGGAGGGGTAGAAGGAGGCTCGAGACCCAGTACTTC
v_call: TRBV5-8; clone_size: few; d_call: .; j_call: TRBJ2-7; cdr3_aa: CASSLAGTSTAYEQYF; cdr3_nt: TGTGCCAGCAGCTTGGCCGGGACCTCGACAGCGTACGAGCAGTACTTC
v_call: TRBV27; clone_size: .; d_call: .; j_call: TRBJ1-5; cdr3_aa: CASRTVAGNQPQHF; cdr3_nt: TGTGCCAGCAGAACGGTAGCCGGCAATCAGCCCCAGCATTTT
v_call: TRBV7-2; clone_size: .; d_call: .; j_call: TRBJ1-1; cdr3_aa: CASSLEKGRNTEAFF; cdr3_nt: TGTGCCAGCAGCTTAGAAAAGGGGAGGAACACTGAAGCTTTCTTT
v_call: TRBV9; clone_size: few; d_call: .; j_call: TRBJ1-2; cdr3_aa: CASSVPGEGSYTF; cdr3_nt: TGTGCCAGCAGCGTACCCGGGGAGGGAAGCTACACCTTC
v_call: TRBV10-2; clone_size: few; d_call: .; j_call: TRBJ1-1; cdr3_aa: CASRTDVYEAFF; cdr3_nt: TGCGCCAGCAGGACAGATGTCTATGAAGCTTTCTTT
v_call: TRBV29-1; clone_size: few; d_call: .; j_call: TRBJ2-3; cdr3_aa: CSGYTDTQYF; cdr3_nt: TGCAGCGGTTACACAGATACGCAGTATTTT
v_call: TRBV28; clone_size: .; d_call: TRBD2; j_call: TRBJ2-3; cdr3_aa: CASSFSGSGGTDTQYF; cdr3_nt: TGTGCCAGCAGTTTTAGCGGGAGTGGGGGCACAGATACGCAGTATTTT
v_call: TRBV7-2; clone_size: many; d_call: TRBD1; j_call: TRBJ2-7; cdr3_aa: CASSLDRGPYEQYF; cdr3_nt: TGTGCCAGCAGCTTGGACAGGGGCCCCTACGAGCAGTACTTC
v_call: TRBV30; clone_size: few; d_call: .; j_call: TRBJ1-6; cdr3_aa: CAWSVGVGSPLHF; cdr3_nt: TGTGCCTGGAGTGTTGGGGTTGGCTCACCCCTCCACTTT
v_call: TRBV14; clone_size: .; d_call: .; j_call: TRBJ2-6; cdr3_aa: CASSHYLGRARLDSGANVLTF; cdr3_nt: TGTGCCAGCAGCCATTACCTCGGACGGGCCCGATTAGACTCTGGGGCCAACGTCCTGACTTTC
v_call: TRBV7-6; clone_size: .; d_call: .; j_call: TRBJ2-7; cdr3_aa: CASSYTTRYEQYF; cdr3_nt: TGTGCCAGCAGCTATACGACTCGATACGAGCAGTACTTC
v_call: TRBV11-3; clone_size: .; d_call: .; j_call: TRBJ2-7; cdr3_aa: CASSPKTVNEQYF; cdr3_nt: TGTGCCAGCAGCCCAAAGACTGTAAACGAGCAGTACTTC
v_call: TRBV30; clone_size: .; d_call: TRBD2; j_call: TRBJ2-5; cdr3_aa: CACGRWGSTKGETQYF; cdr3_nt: TGTGCCTGCGGGAGGTGGGGCAGTACCAAGGGAGAGACCCAGTACTTC
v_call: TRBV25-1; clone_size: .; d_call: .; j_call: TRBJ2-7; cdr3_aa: CASSETSGSYEQYF; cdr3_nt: TGTGCCAGCAGTGAAACCAGCGGCTCCTACGAGCAGTACTTC
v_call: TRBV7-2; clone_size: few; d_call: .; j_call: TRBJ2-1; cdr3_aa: CASSFQSPENEQFF; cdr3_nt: TGTGCCAGCAGCTTCCAATCCCCGGAAAATGAGCAGTTCTTC
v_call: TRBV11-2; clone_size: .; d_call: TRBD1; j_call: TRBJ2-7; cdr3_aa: CASSSPGQGREQYF; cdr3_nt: TGTGCCAGCAGTTCTCCGGGACAGGGGCGCGAGCAGTACTTC
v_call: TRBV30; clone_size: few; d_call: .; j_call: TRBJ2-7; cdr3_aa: CAWSVVPYEQYF; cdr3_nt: TGTGCCTGGAGTGTAGTCCCGTACGAGCAGTACTTC
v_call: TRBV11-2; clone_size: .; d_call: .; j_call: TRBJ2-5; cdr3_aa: CASSSAKGGETQYF; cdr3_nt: TGTGCCAGCAGCTCAGCCAAAGGTGGAGAGACCCAGTACTTC
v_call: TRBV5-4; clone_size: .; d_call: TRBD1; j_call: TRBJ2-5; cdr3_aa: CASSPRTGGIGETQYF; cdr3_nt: TGTGCCAGCAGCCCAAGGACAGGGGGGATAGGAGAGACCCAGTACTTC
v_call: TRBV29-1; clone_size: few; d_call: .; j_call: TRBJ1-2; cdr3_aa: CSVDQLAYGYTF; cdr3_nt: TGCAGCGTTGACCAGTTGGCCTATGGCTACACCTTC